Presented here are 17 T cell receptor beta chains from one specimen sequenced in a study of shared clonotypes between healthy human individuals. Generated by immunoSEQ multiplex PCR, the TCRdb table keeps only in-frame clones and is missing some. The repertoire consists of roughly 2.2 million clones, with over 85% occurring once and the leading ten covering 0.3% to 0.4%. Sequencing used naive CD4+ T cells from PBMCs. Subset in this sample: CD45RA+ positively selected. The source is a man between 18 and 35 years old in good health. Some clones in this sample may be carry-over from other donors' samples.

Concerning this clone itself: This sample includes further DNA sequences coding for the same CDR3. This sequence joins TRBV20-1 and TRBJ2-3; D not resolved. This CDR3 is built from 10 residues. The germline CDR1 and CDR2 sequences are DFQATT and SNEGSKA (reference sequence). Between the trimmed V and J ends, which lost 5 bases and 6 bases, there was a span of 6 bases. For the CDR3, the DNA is TGCAGTGCTCCTCGTGATACGCAGTATTTT. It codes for CSAPRDTQYF.

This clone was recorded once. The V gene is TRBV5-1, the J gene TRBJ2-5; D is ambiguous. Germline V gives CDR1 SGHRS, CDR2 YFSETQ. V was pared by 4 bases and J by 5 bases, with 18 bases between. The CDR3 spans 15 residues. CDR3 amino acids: CASSPSASQEETQYF. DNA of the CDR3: TGCGCCAGCAGCCCCAGCGCCAGTCAAGAGGAGACCCAGTACTTC.

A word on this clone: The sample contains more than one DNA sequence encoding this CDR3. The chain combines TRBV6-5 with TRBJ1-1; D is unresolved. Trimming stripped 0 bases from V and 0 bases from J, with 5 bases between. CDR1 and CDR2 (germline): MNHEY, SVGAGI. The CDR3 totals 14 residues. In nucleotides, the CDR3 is TGTGCCAGCAGTTACTCCCGAGTGAACACTGAAGCTTTCTTT. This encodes CASSYSRVNTEAFF.

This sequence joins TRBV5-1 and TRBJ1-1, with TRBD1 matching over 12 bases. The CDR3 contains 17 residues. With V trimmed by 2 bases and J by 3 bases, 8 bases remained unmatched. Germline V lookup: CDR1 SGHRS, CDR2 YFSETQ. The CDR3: CASSLNRDRGRYTEAFF. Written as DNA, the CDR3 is TGCGCCAGCAGCTTAAACCGGGACAGGGGGCGTTACACTGAAGCTTTCTTT.

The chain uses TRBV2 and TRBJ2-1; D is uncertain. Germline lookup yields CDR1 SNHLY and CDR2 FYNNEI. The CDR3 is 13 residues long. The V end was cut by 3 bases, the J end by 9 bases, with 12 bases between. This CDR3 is CASSDGVNSEQFF. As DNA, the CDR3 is TGTGCCAGCAGTGATGGTGTTAATAGTGAGCAGTTCTTC.

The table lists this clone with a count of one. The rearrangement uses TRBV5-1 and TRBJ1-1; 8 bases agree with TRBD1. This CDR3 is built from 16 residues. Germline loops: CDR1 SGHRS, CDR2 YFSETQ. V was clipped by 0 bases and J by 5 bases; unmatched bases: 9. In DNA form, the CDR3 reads TGCGCCAGCAGCTTGGCCGGACAGGGCCTGGAGACTGAAGCTTTCTTT. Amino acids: CASSLAGQGLETEAFF.

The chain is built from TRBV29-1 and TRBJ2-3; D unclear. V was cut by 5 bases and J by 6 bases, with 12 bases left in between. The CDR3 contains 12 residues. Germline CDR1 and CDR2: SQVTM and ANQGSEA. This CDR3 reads CSVLPLSDTQYF. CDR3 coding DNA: TGCAGCGTTTTACCCCTTTCGGATACGCAGTATTTT.

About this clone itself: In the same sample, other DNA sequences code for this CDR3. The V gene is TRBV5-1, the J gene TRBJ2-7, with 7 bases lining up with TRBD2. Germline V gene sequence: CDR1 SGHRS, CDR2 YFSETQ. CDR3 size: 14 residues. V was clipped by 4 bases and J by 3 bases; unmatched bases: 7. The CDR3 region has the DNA TGCGCCAGCAGCCCCCAGGGCGGGAGCTACGAGCAGTACTTC. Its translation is CASSPQGGSYEQYF.

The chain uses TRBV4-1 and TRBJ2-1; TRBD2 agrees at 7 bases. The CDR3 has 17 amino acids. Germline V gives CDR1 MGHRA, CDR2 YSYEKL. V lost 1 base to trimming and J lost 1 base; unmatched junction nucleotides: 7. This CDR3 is CASSQGPREKSYNEQFF. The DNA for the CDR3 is TGCGCCAGCAGCCAAGGACCGCGGGAGAAGTCCTACAATGAGCAGTTCTTC.

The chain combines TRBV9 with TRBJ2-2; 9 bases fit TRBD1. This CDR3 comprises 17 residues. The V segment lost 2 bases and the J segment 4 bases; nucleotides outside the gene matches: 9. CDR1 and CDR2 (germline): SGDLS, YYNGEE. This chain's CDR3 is CASSVSPGQGLTGELFF. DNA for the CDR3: TGTGCCAGCAGCGTCTCTCCGGGACAGGGTCTCACCGGGGAGCTGTTTTTT.

The CDR3 sequence: CASSGRAPSEWNEQFF. CDR3 in DNA: TGTGCCAGCAGTGGACGCGCACCGTCTGAGTGGAATGAGCAGTTCTTC. The gene calls are TRBV6-1 and TRBJ2-1; D remains unclear. Trimming took 4 bases from V and 7 from J, leaving 20 bases between them. The CDR3 sequence is 16 residues long. CDR1 and CDR2 (germline): MNHNS, SASEGT.

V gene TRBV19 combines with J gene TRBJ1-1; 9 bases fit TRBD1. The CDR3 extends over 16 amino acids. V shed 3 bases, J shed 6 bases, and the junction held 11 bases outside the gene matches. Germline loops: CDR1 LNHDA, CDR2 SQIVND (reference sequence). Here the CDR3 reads CASSIPGQGRYSEAFF. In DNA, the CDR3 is TGTGCCAGTAGTATCCCGGGACAGGGTAGATACTCTGAAGCTTTCTTT.

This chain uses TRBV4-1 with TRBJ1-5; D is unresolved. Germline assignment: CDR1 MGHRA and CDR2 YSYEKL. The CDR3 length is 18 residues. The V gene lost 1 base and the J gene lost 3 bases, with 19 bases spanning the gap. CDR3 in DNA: TGCGCCAGCAGCCAAGTAGGGTATTCGTCGGTGTACAATCAGCCCCAGCATTTT. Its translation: CASSQVGYSSVYNQPQHF.

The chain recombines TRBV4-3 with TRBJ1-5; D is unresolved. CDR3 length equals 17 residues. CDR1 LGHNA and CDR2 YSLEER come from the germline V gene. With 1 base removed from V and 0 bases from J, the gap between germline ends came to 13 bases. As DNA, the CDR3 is TGCGCCAGCAGCCAAGTCACAGAGAATACTAGCAATCAGCCCCAGCATTTT. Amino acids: CASSQVTENTSNQPQHF.

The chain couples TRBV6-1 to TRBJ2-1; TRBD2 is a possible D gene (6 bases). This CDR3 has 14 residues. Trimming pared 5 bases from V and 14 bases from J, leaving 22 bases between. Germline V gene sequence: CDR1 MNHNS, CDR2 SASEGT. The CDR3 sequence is CASSPPNPSRGEFF. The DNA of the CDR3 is TGTGCCAGCAGTCCCCCGAACCCTTCTCGCGGGGAGTTCTTC.

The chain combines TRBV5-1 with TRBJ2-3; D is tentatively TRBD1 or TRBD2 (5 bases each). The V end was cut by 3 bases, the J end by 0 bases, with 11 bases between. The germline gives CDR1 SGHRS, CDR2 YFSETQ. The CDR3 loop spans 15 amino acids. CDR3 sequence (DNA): TGCGCCAGCAGCTCCTACGGGGCGAGCACAGATACGCAGTATTTT. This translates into CASSSYGASTDTQYF.

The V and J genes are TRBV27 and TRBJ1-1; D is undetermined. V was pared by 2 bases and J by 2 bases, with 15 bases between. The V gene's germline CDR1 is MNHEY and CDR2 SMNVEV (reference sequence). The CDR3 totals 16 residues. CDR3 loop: CASSLRAQVGNTEAFF. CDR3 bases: TGTGCCAGCAGTTTAAGGGCGCAGGTAGGCAACACTGAAGCTTTCTTT.